This T cell receptor (beta chain) is from a study of T cell repertoires in cytomegalovirus infection. As for the study in general: Indications of both CMV infection and matching HLA type were provided by public TCR beta signatures.

TCRdb re-analysed the reads in MiXCR, keeping a single row per CDR3 protein. The profile covers some 700,000 distinct CDR3 sequences, with roughly 36% appearing a single time and roughly 20% taken by the ten largest. The CDR3 has 14 amino acids. V was clipped by 0 bases and J by 4 bases, with 9 bases between them. Germline CDR1 SGHNT, CDR2 YENEEA. Study conclusions and caveats: Cumulative public TCR beta family frequency identified CMV carriers with the relevant HLA. CMV-specific TCR beta clonotypes restricted by HLA-C dominated the ex vivo response.

To note about this clonotype: Its specificity is unknown.

The sequencing here drew on cultured PBMCs, taken from culture after CMV antigen stimulation. The clonotype comes from a human donor in good health (CMV status not recorded). Some clones in this sample may be carry-over from other donors' samples. The rearrangement joins TRBV11-3 to TRBJ1-1; D is undetermined. CDR3 in DNA: TGTGCCAGCAGCTTAGATGCCCCGCGCACTGAAGCTTTCTTT. Translating it yields CASSLDAPRTEAFF. The full variable domain, completed using reference TRBV11-3 and TRBJ1-1, is EAGVVQSPRYKIIEKKQPVAFWCNPISGHNTLYWYLQNLGQGPELLIRYENEEAVDDSQLPKDRFSAERLKGVDSTLKIQPAELGDSAVYLCASSLDAPRTEAFFGQGTRLTVV.